This T cell receptor (beta chain) was identified during a study of naive and memory T cell subsets. Four subsets defined by CD45RA and CD27 were sorted after CD3, CD4, CD8 and live/dead staining. An equimolar mix of two oligonucleotides served as the beta constant-region primer for TRBC1 and TRBC2. Nested alpha and beta constant-region primers with the SP2 primer drove four PCR rounds on ligated cDNA. TCRdb re-analysed the UMI-ligation and nested PCR reads in MiXCR, keeping a single row per CDR3 protein. The table has tens of thousands of distinct CDR3 sequences, about a fifth seen once. V was clipped by 0 bases and J by 6 bases, with 9 bases between them. Germline CDR1 is SGHAT and CDR2 is FQNNGV. CDR3 size: 13 residues.

This clonotype originated in a human donor in good health. The specimen sequenced was effector memory CD4+ T cells from blood. Subset given: effector memory, CD45RA- CD27-. The chain couples TRBV11-2 to TRBJ2-7, with D perhaps TRBD1 or TRBD2 (6 bases each). The CDR3 coding sequence is TGTGCCAGCAGCTTAGAAAGGGGGGCCGAGCAGTACTTC. Protein product: CASSLERGAEQYF.